At least ten counts were recorded for the clone carrying this T cell receptor (beta chain). Antigen unknown. For TCR beta, libraries came from iRepertoire HTBI primers and Arm-PCR of CDR3 regions. TCRdb reprocessed the multiplex PCR reads via MiXCR and lists one record per CDR3 protein. The data show 510,000 or so distinct CDR3 sequences, with around 12% seen just once and roughly 8.9% held by the top ten. V dropped 4 bases and J dropped 3; count of bases not matched to a gene: 8. Germline values: CDR1 SEHNR, CDR2 FQNEAQ (reference sequence). CDR3 size: 15 residues. Time point reported: newly diagnosed GD, antithyroid drugs for less than 3 months. After RNA was extracted from PBMCs, the TCR library was made from it. The data were obtained in a study of regulatory T cells in long-lasting Graves disease. General study points: It was peripheral blood alone, not thyroid tissue, that was studied. Those with persistent Graves' had less TCR diversity than newly diagnosed patients. Fewer public clonotypes were shared by new patients (approximately 1,000) than by persistent patients (2,741).

Separately, the same data were catalogued under a study of T cells in Graves' hyperthyroidism and ophthalmopathy. As reported in that work: Pregnant or lactating patients were excluded, as were those with uncontrolled infection or other autoimmune disease.

This sample comprised peripheral blood mononuclear cells (PBMCs), obtained at new diagnosis, from a patient treated with antithyroid drugs. This TCR came from a woman aged 25-40 years with Graves disease. V is TRBV7-9 and J is TRBJ1-2; 7 bases fit TRBD1. In nucleotides, the CDR3 is TGTGCCAGCAGCTCTCCCGACAGGGCCTACTATGGCTACACCTTC. Translated: CASSSPDRAYYGYTF.